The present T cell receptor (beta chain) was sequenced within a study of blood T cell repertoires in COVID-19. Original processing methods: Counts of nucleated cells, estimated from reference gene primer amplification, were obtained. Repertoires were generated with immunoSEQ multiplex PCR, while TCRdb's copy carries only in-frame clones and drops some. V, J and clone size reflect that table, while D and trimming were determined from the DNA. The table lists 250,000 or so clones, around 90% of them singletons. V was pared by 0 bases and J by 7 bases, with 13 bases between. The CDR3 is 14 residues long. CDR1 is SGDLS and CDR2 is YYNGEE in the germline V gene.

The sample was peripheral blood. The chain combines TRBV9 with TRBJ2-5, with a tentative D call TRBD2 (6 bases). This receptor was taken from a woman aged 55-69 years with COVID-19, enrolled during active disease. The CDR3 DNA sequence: TGTGCCAGCAGCGTAGGTTGGCTCGGGGGGACCCAGTACTTC. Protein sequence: CASSVGWLGGTQYF.